The clone carrying this TCR beta chain has ten or more counts. Its antigen is still unknown. The junction departs from germline at one end; a sequencing error may be responsible. CDR1 is SSHAT, CDR2 FNYEAQ, per germline (reference sequence). The CDR3 runs to 15 residues. These data originate in a study of response to subunit inactivated influenza vaccine. TCRdb re-called the RT-PCR reads with MiXCR, one entry per CDR3 protein. The table has under 500,000 distinct CDR3 sequences, approximately 10% seen once; the top ten hold about 12%. The study's findings and limits: It was suggested by the authors that few new T cells are recruited by each seasonal influenza vaccination.

The specimen comprised PBMCs from blood, sampled about 40 days after vaccination. The V call is TRBV7-7, the J call TRBJ2-1; D unclear. This sequence originates from a man aged 50 or older who received an inactivated influenza vaccine. The CDR3 sequence is CASSSGLGIDNEQFF. The CDR3 DNA sequence: TGTGCTAGCAGCTCCGGATTAGGGATAGACAATGAGCAGTTCTTC.